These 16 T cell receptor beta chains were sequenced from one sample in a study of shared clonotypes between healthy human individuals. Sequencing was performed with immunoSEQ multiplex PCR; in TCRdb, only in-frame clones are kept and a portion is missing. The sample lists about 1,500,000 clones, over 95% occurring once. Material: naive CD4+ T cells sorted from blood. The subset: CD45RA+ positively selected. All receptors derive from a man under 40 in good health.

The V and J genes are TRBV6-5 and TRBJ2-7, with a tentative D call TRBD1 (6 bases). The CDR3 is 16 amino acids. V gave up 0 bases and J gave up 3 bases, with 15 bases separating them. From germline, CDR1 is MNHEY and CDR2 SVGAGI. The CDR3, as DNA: TGTGCCAGCAGTTACTCTATCGGACAGACTAACTACGAGCAGTACTTC. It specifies CASSYSIGQTNYEQYF.

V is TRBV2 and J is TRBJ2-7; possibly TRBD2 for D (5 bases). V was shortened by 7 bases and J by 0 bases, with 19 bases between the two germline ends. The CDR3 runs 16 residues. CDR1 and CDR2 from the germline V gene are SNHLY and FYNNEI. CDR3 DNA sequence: TGTGCCAGCACCACCATTGAGGGAATTAGCTCCTACGAGCAGTACTTC. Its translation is CASTTIEGISSYEQYF.

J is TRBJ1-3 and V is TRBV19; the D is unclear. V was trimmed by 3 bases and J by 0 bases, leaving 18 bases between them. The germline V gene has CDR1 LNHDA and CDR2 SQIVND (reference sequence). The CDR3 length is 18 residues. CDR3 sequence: CASSIRVLLTSSGNTIYF. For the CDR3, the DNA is TGTGCCAGTAGTATCCGGGTTCTACTTACGAGCTCTGGAAACACCATATATTTT.

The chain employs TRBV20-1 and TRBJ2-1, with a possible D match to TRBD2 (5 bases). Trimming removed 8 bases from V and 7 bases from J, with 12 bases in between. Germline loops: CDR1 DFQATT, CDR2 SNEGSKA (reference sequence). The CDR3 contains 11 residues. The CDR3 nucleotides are TGCAGTTCCTATGGGGAGAATGAGCAGTTCTTC. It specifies CSSYGENEQFF.

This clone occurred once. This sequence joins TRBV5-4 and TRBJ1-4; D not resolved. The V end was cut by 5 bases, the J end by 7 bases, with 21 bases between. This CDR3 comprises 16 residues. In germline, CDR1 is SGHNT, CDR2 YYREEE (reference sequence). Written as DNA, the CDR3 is TGTGCCAGCAGTTCAGAGACCGGAGCCCATTTTGAAAAACTGTTTTTT. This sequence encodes CASSSETGAHFEKLFF.

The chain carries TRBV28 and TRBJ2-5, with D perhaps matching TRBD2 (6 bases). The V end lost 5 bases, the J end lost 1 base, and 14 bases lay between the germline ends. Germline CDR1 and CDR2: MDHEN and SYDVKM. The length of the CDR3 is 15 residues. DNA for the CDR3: TGTGCCAGCAGTCCGGGACTCAAGGGCCAAGAGACCCAGTACTTC. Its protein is CASSPGLKGQETQYF.

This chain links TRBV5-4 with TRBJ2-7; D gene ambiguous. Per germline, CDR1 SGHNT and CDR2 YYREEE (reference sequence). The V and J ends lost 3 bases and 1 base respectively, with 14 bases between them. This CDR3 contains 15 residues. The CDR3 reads CASSSVQSPSYEQYF. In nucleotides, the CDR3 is TGTGCCAGCAGCTCTGTGCAGTCCCCGTCCTACGAGCAGTACTTC.

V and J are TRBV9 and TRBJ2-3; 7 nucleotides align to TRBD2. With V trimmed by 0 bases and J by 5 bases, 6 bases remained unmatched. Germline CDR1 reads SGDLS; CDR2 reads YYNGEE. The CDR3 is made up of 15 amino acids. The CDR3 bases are TGTGCCAGCAGCGTAGGCGGGAGCCGGGGAGATACGCAGTATTTT. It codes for CASSVGGSRGDTQYF. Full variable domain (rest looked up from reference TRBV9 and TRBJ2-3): DSGVTQTPKHLITATGQRVTLRCSPRSGDLSVYWYQQSLDQGLQFLIQYYNGEERAKGNILERFSAQQFPDLHSELNLSSLELGDSALYFCASSVGGSRGDTQYFGPGTRLTVL.

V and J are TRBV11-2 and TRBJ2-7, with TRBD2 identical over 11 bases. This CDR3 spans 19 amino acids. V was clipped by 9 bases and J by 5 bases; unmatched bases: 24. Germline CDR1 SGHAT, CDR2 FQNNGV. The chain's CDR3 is CARKQQGTAGLAGINEQYF. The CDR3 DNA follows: TGTGCCAGGAAACAACAGGGGACGGCCGGACTAGCGGGTATCAACGAGCAGTACTTC.

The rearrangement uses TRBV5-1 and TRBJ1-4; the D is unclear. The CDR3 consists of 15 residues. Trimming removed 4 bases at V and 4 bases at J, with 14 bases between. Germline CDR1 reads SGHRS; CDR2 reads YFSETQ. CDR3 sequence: CASSRSGVHNEKLFF. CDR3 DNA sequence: TGCGCCAGCAGCAGATCAGGCGTCCATAATGAAAAACTGTTTTTT.

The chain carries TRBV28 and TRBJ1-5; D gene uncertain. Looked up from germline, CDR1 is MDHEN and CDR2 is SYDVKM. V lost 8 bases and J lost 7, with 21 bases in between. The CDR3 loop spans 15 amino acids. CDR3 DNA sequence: TGTGCCAGCCGAACCCGACGGGCGGTGGTACAGCCCCAGCATTTT. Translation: CASRTRRAVVQPQHF.

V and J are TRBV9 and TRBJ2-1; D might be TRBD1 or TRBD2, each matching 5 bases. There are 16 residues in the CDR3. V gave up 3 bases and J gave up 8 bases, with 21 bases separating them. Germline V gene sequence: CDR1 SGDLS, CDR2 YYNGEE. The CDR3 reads CASSGGWGGPHDEQFF. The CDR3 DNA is TGTGCCAGCAGCGGGGGTTGGGGCGGGCCCCACGATGAGCAGTTCTTC.

The CDR3 sequence: CASSFRLAGAKDTQYF. In nucleotides, the CDR3 is TGTGCCAGCAGCTTTCGACTAGCGGGAGCCAAAGATACGCAGTATTTT. The chain carries TRBV7-6 and TRBJ2-3; 12 bases are shared with TRBD2. Germline CDR1 SGHVS, CDR2 FNYEAQ. Trimming took 3 bases from V and 5 from J; bases not matched to a gene: 6. The length of the CDR3 is 16 residues.

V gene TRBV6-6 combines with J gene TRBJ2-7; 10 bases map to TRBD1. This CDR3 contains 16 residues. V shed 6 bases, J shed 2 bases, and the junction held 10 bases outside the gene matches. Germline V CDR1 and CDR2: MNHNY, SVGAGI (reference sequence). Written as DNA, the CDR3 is TGTGCCAGCAGAGCAACCGGGACAGGGGATACCTACGAGCAGTACTTC. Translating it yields CASRATGTGDTYEQYF.

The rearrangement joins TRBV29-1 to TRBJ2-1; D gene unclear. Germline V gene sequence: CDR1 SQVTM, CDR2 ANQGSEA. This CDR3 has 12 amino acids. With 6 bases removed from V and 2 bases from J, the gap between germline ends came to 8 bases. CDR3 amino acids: CSVGLAYNEQFF. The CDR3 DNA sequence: TGCAGCGTAGGTCTAGCCTACAATGAGCAGTTCTTC.

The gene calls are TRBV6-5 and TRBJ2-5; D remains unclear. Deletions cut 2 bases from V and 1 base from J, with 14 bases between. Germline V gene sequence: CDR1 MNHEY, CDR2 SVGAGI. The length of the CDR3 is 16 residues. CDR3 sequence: CASSYGGLLSQETQYF. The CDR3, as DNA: TGTGCCAGCAGTTACGGTGGGCTGCTAAGCCAAGAGACCCAGTACTTC.